This is a list of T cell receptor beta chains from one sample in a study of shared clonotypes between healthy human individuals. Sequencing was performed with immunoSEQ multiplex PCR; in TCRdb, only in-frame clones are kept and a portion is missing. The sample includes a few hundred thousand clones, less than 98% of them seen just once. The sequencing input was naive CD4+ T cells sorted from blood. These receptors all stem from a woman younger than 45 in good health. CDR3s include the opening cysteine and the closing phenylalanine or tryptophan.

>TRBV4-1
CASSQQGVGRNYGYTF
>TRBV7-6
CASSLIENTEAFF
>TRBV5-1
CASSLADPSPDTQYF
>TRBV28
CASSLPLAGKSSYEQYF
>TRBV4-1
CASRAGVGYNEQFF
>TRBV27
CASGFRNNEQFF
>TRBV5-4
CASSLGQGNTIYF
>TRBV14
CASSPIWDSQETQYF
>TRBV5-1
CASSLAGTARNTEAFF
>TRBV6-5
CASSYSGIGGYTF
>TRBV28
CASSSDRGLVEKLFF
>TRBV9
CASRLAGVVYNEQFF
>TRBV28
CASSFRGREGETQYF
>TRBV6-5
CASHRDRPGELFF
>TRBV5-1
CASSLESGRRIFYEQYF
>TRBV15
CATSRGDQTNEQFF
>TRBV5-1
CASSSGQGYNEQFF
>TRBV10-1
CASSEGGTGELFF
>TRBV5-5
CASSFAGPGSGANVLTF
>TRBV5-6
CASSLEMAGNTYEQYF
>TRBV15
CATSMGDQSFEKLFF
>TRBV19
CASSIRDRTYEQYF
>TRBV7-8
CASSLPRMGPDTQYF
>TRBV27
CASSLGDRGSYEQYF
>TRBV7-9
CASSLDSWEGAYNEQFF
>TRBV28
CASSLPGNGYTF
>TRBV9
CASSSLSGYYEQYF
>TRBV7-9
CASRWDSLRNTEAFF
>TRBV18
CASSLTGGRDEKLFF
>TRBV27
CASSWGLPGNTEAFF
>TRBV28
CASSFTPTNEKLFF
>TRBV7-6
CASSLDWRDGAQYF
>TRBV9
CASSPTGQGLNTEAFF
>TRBV11-2
CASSRASPPIEQYF
>TRBV6-5
CASSRGAGAVHEQYF
>TRBV9
CASSVTSGHQDTQYF
>TRBV15
CATKRDRVFTDTQYF
>TRBV6-5
CASTEAGASTDTQYF
>TRBV2
CASRGGAGETQYF
>TRBV6-1
CASSEAFSGRAIYYEQYF
>TRBV10-3
CAIGPRVPAGSYEQYF
>TRBV29-1
CSPVEVYTDTQYF
>TRBV27
CASRLDPVLGTEAFF
>TRBV5-1
CASSVLPTSGAYNEQFF